This entry describes one T cell receptor (beta chain). Its cognate antigen is unknown. CDR1 SGHTA and CDR2 FQGNSA come from the germline V gene. The CDR3 sequence is 15 residues long. With 5 bases clipped from V and 1 base from J, the junction kept 5 bases outside the gene matches. The PCR ran on 60 Vbeta and 13 Jbeta primers. Sequencing was performed with immunoSEQ multiplex PCR; in TCRdb, only in-frame clones are kept and a portion is missing. The sample comprises more than 95,000 clones, about 81% of which are singletons, and around 1.3% rests with the top ten. The data were taken from a study of cytomegalovirus exposure and HLA in healthy donors. General study points: Most subjects had HLA-A and HLA-B alleles reportedly predicted accurately by TCR beta sequences. Using the classifier, cytomegalovirus status was reportedly diagnosed with high specificity and sensitivity. In a later analysis, the majority of CMV-associated beta chains seemingly showed HLA restriction.

The sample comprised PBMCs. This TCR derives from a young man in good health and CMV-seronegative. The J gene is TRBJ1-5, the V gene TRBV7-2, with TRBD1 matching 7 bases. The CDR3 sequence: CASSRGQQSNQPQHF. DNA for the CDR3: TGTGCCAGCAGCCGGGGACAGCAGAGCAATCAGCCCCAGCATTTT.